This T cell receptor beta chain was identified during a study of graft-versus-host responses after intestinal transplantation. On the study more broadly: Anti-thymocyte globulin induction, then tacrolimus and steroids for roughly 3 years, went to all recipients. Findings and caveats of the study: GvH clones occurred in recipient marrow; some first appeared in ileum or blood. Circulating GvH clones peaking coincided with falling HvG clones soon after transplant.

Germline V CDR1 and CDR2: LNHDA, SQIVND (reference sequence). Deletions cut 7 bases from V and 6 bases from J, with 15 bases between. This CDR3 has 13 amino acids. Assay used: immunoSEQ multiplex PCR; TCRdb lists only in-frame clones, some missing. The table shows some 23,000 clones, with approximately 94% occurring only once. As regards this clone: Its specificity is unknown.

The TCR originated in a human patient who received an intestinal transplant, so some T cells may come from the graft donor. The V and J genes are TRBV19 and TRBJ1-2; the D gene is possibly TRBD1 (5 bases). Specimen: PBMCs, collected 156 days after intestinal transplant. This CDR3 reads CASNEGPPDGYTF. CDR3 in DNA: TGTGCCAGTAACGAGGGGCCACCGGATGGCTACACCTTC.